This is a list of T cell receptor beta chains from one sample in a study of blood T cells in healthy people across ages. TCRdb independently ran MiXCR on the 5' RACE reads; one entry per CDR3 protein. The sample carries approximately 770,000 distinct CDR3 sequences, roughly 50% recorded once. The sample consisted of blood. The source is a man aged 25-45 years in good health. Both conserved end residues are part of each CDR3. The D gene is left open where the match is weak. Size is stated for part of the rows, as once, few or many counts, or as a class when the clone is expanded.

TGCAGTGCCCCCCGTGGGGGCGCCCCTGCAACTAATGAAAAACTGTTTTTT | CSAPRGGAPATNEKLFF | TRBV20-1 | 17 | TRBJ1-4 | - | -
TGCAGTGCTAGAGATTTGGGCGGGGCGTACAATGAGCAGTTCTTC | CSARDLGGAYNEQFF | TRBV20-1 | 15 | TRBJ2-1 | - | -
TGTGCCAGCAGCCTGGAAAGGTGGTACTTC | CASSLERWYF | TRBV7-2 | 10 | TRBJ2-7 | - | -
TGTGCCAGCACCCCGGACAGGGGGGACTATGGCTACACCTTC | CASTPDRGDYGYTF | TRBV28 | 14 | TRBJ1-2 | TRBD1 | -
TGTGCCAGCATAGCGGTGCTCGGCACAGATACGCAGTATTTT | CASIAVLGTDTQYF | TRBV28 | 14 | TRBJ2-3 | - | once
TGTGCCAGCAGCCAAGTAGGTTCAGACCAGAATGGCTACACCTTC | CASSQVGSDQNGYTF | TRBV4-2 | 15 | TRBJ1-2 | - | -
TGTGCCAGCTGGCTAGCGGGTGCGGATGAGCAGTTCTTC | CASWLAGADEQFF | TRBV7-2 | 13 | TRBJ2-1 | TRBD2 | -
TGCAGTGCCAACCTAGCTACATACGAGCAGTACTTC | CSANLATYEQYF | TRBV20-1 | 12 | TRBJ2-7 | - | -
TGTGCCAGCAGAGCGTTAGACTCTGGGGCCAACGTCCTGACTTTC | CASRALDSGANVLTF | TRBV2 | 15 | TRBJ2-6 | - | once
TGCAGTGCAAACAGACTAGCGGGGATGTCTGATACGCAGTATTTT | CSANRLAGMSDTQYF | TRBV20-1 | 15 | TRBJ2-3 | TRBD2 | -
TGTGCCACCAGCAGAGAGGGCGAGGGGCAGCAGTCCACAGATACGCAGTATTTT | CATSREGEGQQSTDTQYF | TRBV15 | 18 | TRBJ2-3 | - | -
TGTGCCAGCAGTCCGCTGTTTCTAGCCAAAAACAGTCAGTACTTC | CASSPLFLAKNSQYF | TRBV28 | 15 | TRBJ2-4 | - | -
TGTGCCAGTCAAAAACTGGTCAAGAGGGACAATGAGCAGTTCTTC | CASQKLVKRDNEQFF | TRBV6-5 | 15 | TRBJ2-1 | - | -
TGTGCCAGCAGCCCAAACTTCAATCAGCCCCAGCATTTT | CASSPNFNQPQHF | TRBV28 | 13 | TRBJ1-5 | - | few
TGTGCTAGCAGCTTAGAGGCAGGTTTCTCCAATGAGCAGTTCTTC | CASSLEAGFSNEQFF | TRBV7-7 | 15 | TRBJ2-1 | - | -
TGTGCCAGCAGTTTGAGGGGAAGTGGCTACACCTTC | CASSLRGSGYTF | TRBV12-3/TRBV12-4 | 12 | TRBJ1-2 | - | once
TGTGCCAGCAGCCCACGGGTAGCGGGAGACGAGCAGTACTTC | CASSPRVAGDEQYF | TRBV7-2 | 14 | TRBJ2-7 | TRBD2 | -
TGCGCCAGCAGCTCCCTCTTAGCGGGGGGTAAAAGCTCCTACGAGCAGTACTTC | CASSSLLAGGKSSYEQYF | TRBV5-1 | 18 | TRBJ2-7 | TRBD2 | -
TGCGCCAGCAGTTTAGGACTACGGGATCCACCCCTCCACTTT | CASSLGLRDPPLHF | TRBV4-1 | 14 | TRBJ1-6 | - | -
TGTGCCAGCCCGCGGGGGCTACTCTACGAGCAGTACTTC | CASPRGLLYEQYF | TRBV21-1 | 13 | TRBJ2-7 | - | many
TGTGCCAGCAGCAAAGAGCCGAGCGGGGGGCCGTCCTACGAGCAGTACTTC | CASSKEPSGGPSYEQYF | TRBV21-1 | 17 | TRBJ2-7 | - | -
TGTGCCAGCAATCCGACTGGGGGTTGGGGCACCTTC | CASNPTGGWGTF | TRBV6-1 | 12 | TRBJ1-2 | - | few
TGCGCCAGCAGCCCCAGTCCCAGCGGGGCAGATACGCAGTATTTT | CASSPSPSGADTQYF | TRBV5-1 | 15 | TRBJ2-3 | TRBD2 | -
TGCGCCAGCAGTGAGTCGAGGCAGGCGGCCCACGAGCAGTACTTC | CASSESRQAAHEQYF | TRBV10-2 | 15 | TRBJ2-7 | - | -
TGCAGGGGGTGGGTCAATCAGCCCCAGCATTTT | CRGWVNQPQHF | TRBV20-1 | 11 | TRBJ1-5 | - | once
TGTGCCAGCAGTGCCACGGGGGGGCGGGGCGCAGATACGCAGTATTTT | CASSATGGRGADTQYF | TRBV12-3/TRBV12-4 | 16 | TRBJ2-3 | TRBD2 | few